Below, 29 T cell receptor beta chains from the same sample are listed, as sequenced in a study of T cell responses to AZD1222 COVID-19 vaccine. Profiled with immunoSEQ multiplex PCR; TCRdb holds only in-frame clones, not every one. The repertoire holds more than 95,000 clones, with around 92% as singletons. The sample in question was peripheral blood, obtained on day 0 of AZD1222 vaccination. The receptors here all came from an adult in good health.

The chain employs TRBV19 and TRBJ1-2, with TRBD1 identical over 7 bases. V was pared by 2 bases and J by 8 bases, with 8 bases of the junction left unmatched. CDR3 length: 14 amino acids. Germline values: CDR1 LNHDA, CDR2 SQIVND (reference sequence). For the CDR3, the DNA is TGTGCCAGTAGTATACGAGGGACAGAGGTCGGCTACACCTTC. Protein product: CASSIRGTEVGYTF.

For the CDR3, the DNA is TGTGCCAGCAGCTCCATGCCGGGACTAGAGTACGAGCAGTACTTC. Amino acids: CASSSMPGLEYEQYF. The chain joins TRBV7-7 to TRBJ2-7, with 8 nucleotides matching TRBD2. Trimming took 4 bases from V and 4 from J; bases not matched to a gene: 9. The CDR3 loop spans 15 amino acids. Germline CDR1 SSHAT, CDR2 FNYEAQ (reference sequence).

This chain connects TRBV7-8 to TRBJ1-1, with 7 bases matching TRBD1. The trim removed 6 bases at V and 2 bases at J, leaving 9 bases unmatched. Looked up from germline, CDR1 is SGHVS and CDR2 is FQNEAQ. This CDR3 comprises 15 residues. The CDR3 is CASRPNRGKNTEAFF. CDR3 nucleotide sequence: TGTGCCAGCAGGCCGAACAGGGGAAAAAACACTGAAGCTTTCTTT.

V gene TRBV9 combines with J gene TRBJ1-1; D perhaps matches TRBD1 (5 bases). The CDR3 covers 16 residues. Germline V gene sequence: CDR1 SGDLS, CDR2 YYNGEE. Trimming took off 4 bases at V and 2 bases at J, with 18 bases between the two ends. CDR3 in DNA: TGTGCCAGCAGCCAAGGGCAGGGTGTGGGTAACACTGAAGCTTTCTTT. The encoded protein is CASSQGQGVGNTEAFF.

In this sample, this clone turned up once. This sequence joins TRBV9 and TRBJ2-7; 7 bases align to TRBD2. J was trimmed by 0 bases and V by 4 bases; bases with no gene match: 7. The CDR3 covers 15 residues. CDR1 and CDR2 from the germline V gene are SGDLS and YYNGEE. CDR3 residues: CASSLGTTNSYEQYF. The CDR3 nucleotides read TGTGCCAGCAGCCTAGGGACTACGAACTCCTACGAGCAGTACTTC.

The V and J genes are TRBV27 and TRBJ2-7; 8 bases are a match to TRBD2. Per the germline V gene, CDR1 is MNHEY and CDR2 is SMNVEV (reference sequence). The CDR3 spans 14 residues. V was pared by 2 bases and J by 3 bases, with 3 bases of the junction left unmatched. CDR3 in DNA: TGTGCCAGCAGTTTACTGGCGGGAGGCTACGAGCAGTACTTC. Translated: CASSLLAGGYEQYF.

CDR3 protein: CASMAGLTYEQYF. The CDR3 bases are TGTGCCAGCATGGCCGGACTAACCTACGAGCAGTACTTC. The gene calls are TRBV27 and TRBJ2-7; a possible D gene is TRBD2 (6 bases). The CDR3 has 13 residues. The V gene lost 7 bases and the J gene lost 2 bases, with 12 bases spanning the gap. Germline V CDR1 and CDR2: MNHEY, SMNVEV (reference sequence).

The chain combines TRBV7-9 with TRBJ1-6; 8 nucleotides align to TRBD1. CDR3 size: 18 residues. CDR1 and CDR2 (germline): SEHNR, FQNEAQ (reference sequence). V lost 4 bases, J lost 8 bases, and 16 bases stayed unmatched. CDR3 sequence: CASSSGISSGQGDSPLHF. DNA for the CDR3: TGTGCCAGCAGCTCCGGAATCTCCTCAGGACAGGGTGATTCACCCCTCCACTTT.

This clone was seen a single time. The chain has TRBV28 and TRBJ1-2; 7 nucleotides line up with TRBD1. J was trimmed by 0 bases and V by 6 bases; bases with no gene match: 7. Germline CDR1 MDHEN, CDR2 SYDVKM. This CDR3 is built from 15 residues. CDR3 DNA sequence: TGTGCCAGCAGCTTCCAGGGGGGAGCTAACTATGGCTACACCTTC. This codes for CASSFQGGANYGYTF.

This chain's CDR3 is CASSLPGQRNSPLHF. Written as DNA, the CDR3 is TGTGCCAGCAGTCTTCCGGGACAGAGGAATTCACCCCTCCACTTT. V gene TRBV27 combines with J gene TRBJ1-6; the match to TRBD1 covers 7 bases. Trimming cost V 5 bases and J 7 bases; bases outside gene matches: 8. Germline values: CDR1 MNHEY, CDR2 SMNVEV (reference sequence). The CDR3 is made up of 15 amino acids.

This clone was found a few times. At one boundary the junction diverges from the germline segment, which might be a read error. V gene TRBV6-1 combines with J gene TRBJ2-7; 13 bases are shared with TRBD2. The germline CDR1 and CDR2 sequences are MNHNS and SASEGT. The CDR3 runs 13 residues. The CDR3 is CASREGLAGEEYF. CDR3 in DNA: TGTGCCAGCAGGGAAGGACTAGCGGGAGAGGAGTACTTC.

The genes are TRBV27 and TRBJ2-1, with 10 bases fitting TRBD1. Germline trimming cut 8 bases from V and 7 bases from J; bases unmatched to any gene: 11. This CDR3 is 15 amino acids long. Germline CDR1 MNHEY, CDR2 SMNVEV (reference sequence). DNA for the CDR3: TGTGCCAGCGGCACTAGGGACAGGGGAAGGAATGAGCAGTTCTTC. Translated: CASGTRDRGRNEQFF.

The genes are TRBV19 and TRBJ2-5; TRBD2 matches 15 bases. In germline, CDR1 is LNHDA, CDR2 SQIVND (reference sequence). The V and J ends lost 3 bases and 4 bases, in that order; junction bases with no gene match: 6. This CDR3 is 17 amino acids long. The chain's CDR3 is CASSIVAGLAGGETQYF. The CDR3 nucleotides read TGTGCCAGTAGTATCGTAGCGGGACTAGCGGGAGGAGAGACCCAGTACTTC.

The chain joins TRBV30 to TRBJ2-7, with D maybe TRBD1 (5 bases). V was clipped by 0 bases and J by 0 bases, with 12 bases between them. CDR3 length: 15 amino acids. Germline V lookup: CDR1 GTSNPN, CDR2 SVGIG (reference sequence). The CDR3 DNA sequence: TGTGCCTGGAGTGTGGCCAGGGCCCCCTCCTACGAGCAGTACTTC. This codes for CAWSVARAPSYEQYF.

The chain has TRBV24-1 and TRBJ2-1, with TRBD2 matching 7 bases. Germline loops: CDR1 KGHDR, CDR2 SFDVKD. The CDR3 contains 15 residues. After removal of 9 bases from V and 1 base from J, the junction contained 8 bases not matched to a gene. The CDR3 region has the DNA TGTGCCACCTCGAGGGCTAGCGGTTCCTACAATGAGCAGTTCTTC. Translation: CATSRASGSYNEQFF.

The gene calls are TRBV7-8 and TRBJ2-3; the D gene is possibly TRBD2 (6 bases). The CDR3 has 12 amino acids. V lost 5 bases, J lost 5 bases, and 8 bases lay in between. Germline V gene sequence: CDR1 SGHVS, CDR2 FQNEAQ. CDR3 bases: TGTGCCAGCAGCCGGCGGGGAGATACGCAGTATTTT. Encoded protein: CASSRRGDTQYF.

The chain joins TRBV5-1 to TRBJ2-7; D is perhaps TRBD2 (6 bases). The V end was cut by 3 bases, the J end by 6 bases, with 16 bases between. CDR1 and CDR2 (germline): SGHRS, YFSETQ. The CDR3 is 14 amino acids. CDR3 nucleotides: TGCGCCAGCAGCTATGTAGGGCAGGGAGGCGAGCAGTACTTC. It translates to CASSYVGQGGEQYF.

V gene TRBV5-1 combines with J gene TRBJ2-3; TRBD2 might be the D (5 bases). Germline V CDR1 and CDR2: SGHRS, YFSETQ. The CDR3 runs 15 residues. The V end was cut by 4 bases, the J end by 0 bases, with 12 bases between. The DNA of the CDR3 is TGCGCCAGCAGCCTACTGAGGGCTAGCACAGATACGCAGTATTTT. It encodes CASSLLRASTDTQYF.

The sample holds one count of this clone. The V call is TRBV5-1, the J call TRBJ1-6; 9 positions match TRBD1. After removal of 5 bases from V and 0 bases from J, the junction contained 12 bases not matched to a gene. Germline values: CDR1 SGHRS, CDR2 YFSETQ. CDR3 size: 19 residues. The CDR3 reads CASSRLTGGDSSYNSPLHF. CDR3 nucleotides: TGCGCCAGCAGTCGTCTCACAGGGGGCGATAGCTCCTATAATTCACCCCTCCACTTT.

The V and J genes are TRBV19 and TRBJ2-7, with 11 bases lining up with TRBD2. Trimming took 2 bases from V and 2 from J; bases not matched to a gene: 5. This CDR3 spans 16 amino acids. Germline CDR1 reads LNHDA; CDR2 reads SQIVND (reference sequence). The CDR3 sequence is CASSIIGTSGTYEQYF. In nucleotides, the CDR3 is TGTGCCAGTAGTATAATCGGGACTAGCGGTACCTACGAGCAGTACTTC.

This clone was seen only a few times. Here the CDR3 DNA reads TGTGCCAGCAGCGAGGGTCCTCGGGGATACAATGAGCAGTTCTTC. This gives the protein CASSEGPRGYNEQFF. The chain recombines TRBV9 with TRBJ2-1; D perhaps matches TRBD2 (5 bases). Trimming took off 3 bases at V and 4 bases at J, with 14 bases between the two ends. CDR1 is SGDLS, CDR2 YYNGEE, per germline. There are 15 residues in the CDR3.

This clone was counted once. The chain recombines TRBV5-8 with TRBJ1-1; D gene uncertain. The germline V gene encodes CDR1 SGHTS and CDR2 YDEGEE. V lost 7 bases and J lost 1, with 23 bases in between. The CDR3 is 17 residues long. The CDR3 sequence is CASAHLAHTSQNTEAFF. As DNA, the CDR3 is TGTGCCAGCGCCCACTTGGCCCATACAAGCCAGAACACTGAAGCTTTCTTT.

The genes are TRBV7-6 and TRBJ2-2, with 8 bases identical to TRBD2. Germline V gene sequence: CDR1 SGHVS, CDR2 FNYEAQ. This CDR3 region has 15 residues. J was trimmed by 1 base and V by 5 bases; bases with no gene match: 3. CDR3 DNA: TGTGCCAGCAGCGAACTAGCGGAGAACACCGGGGAGCTGTTTTTT. Translated: CASSELAENTGELFF.

The CDR3 loop reads CASKDPGTGTQDEQFF. The CDR3, as DNA: TGCGCCAGCAAAGACCCCGGGACAGGGACTCAGGATGAGCAGTTCTTC. The genes are TRBV10-2 and TRBJ2-1; 9 positions agree with TRBD1. The CDR3 extends over 16 amino acids. The germline V gene has CDR1 WSHSY and CDR2 SAAADI. V shed 7 bases, J shed 8 bases, and the junction held 15 bases outside the gene matches.

The CDR3 nucleotides are TGTGCCAGCAGTTACCAGGGAGGCTGGGACGAGCAGTACTTC. This codes for CASSYQGGWDEQYF. The gene calls are TRBV6-5 and TRBJ2-7; tentatively, D is TRBD2 (6 bases). The CDR3 runs 14 residues. Germline assignment: CDR1 MNHEY and CDR2 SVGAGI. V was cut by 2 bases and J by 5 bases, with 13 bases left in between.

The chain uses TRBV27 and TRBJ1-3, with D perhaps TRBD1 (5 bases). This CDR3 comprises 15 residues. The V gene's germline CDR1 is MNHEY and CDR2 SMNVEV (reference sequence). V shed 3 bases and J shed 0 bases, with 9 bases lying between them. As DNA, the CDR3 is TGTGCCAGCAGTTTGGGGGTATCCTCTGGAAACACCATATATTTT. Residues: CASSLGVSSGNTIYF.

CDR3 in amino acids: CASGPNGAIASQYF. The CDR3 nucleotides are TGTGCTAGTGGTCCTAATGGGGCCATCGCATCCCAGTACTTC. This chain joins TRBV12-5 and TRBJ2-5; possibly TRBD1 for D (5 bases). V gave up 5 bases and J gave up 9 bases, with 19 bases separating them. Germline CDR1 reads LGHNT; CDR2 reads FRNRAP. The CDR3 length is 14 residues. The whole variable domain, filled in from reference TRBV12-5 and TRBJ2-5, reads DARVTQTPRHKVTEMGQEVTMRCQPILGHNTVFWYRQTMMQGLELLAYFRNRAPLDDSGMPKDRFSAEMPDATLATLKIQPSEPRDSAVYFCASGPNGAIASQYFGPGTRLLVL.

The chain links TRBV27 to TRBJ2-7; D is possibly TRBD1 (6 bases). Trimming left V 5 bases short and J 2 bases short, with 10 bases between. The CDR3 spans 13 residues. The V gene's germline CDR1 is MNHEY and CDR2 SMNVEV (reference sequence). CDR3 amino acids: CASSARDTYEQYF. DNA of the CDR3: TGTGCCAGCAGTGCCCGGGACACCTACGAGCAGTACTTC.

The V gene is TRBV2, the J gene TRBJ2-1; D gene ambiguous. The V end lost 0 bases, the J end lost 1 base, and 10 bases lay between the germline ends. The CDR3 has 16 residues. CDR1 and CDR2 (germline): SNHLY, FYNNEI. CDR3 sequence reads: CASSEAVAISYNEQFF. As DNA, the CDR3 is TGTGCCAGCAGTGAAGCGGTGGCGATATCCTACAATGAGCAGTTCTTC. The full variable domain, completed using reference TRBV2 and TRBJ2-1, is EPEVTQTPSHQVTQMGQEVILRCVPISNHLYFYWYRQILGQKVEFLVSFYNNEISEKSEIFDDQFSVERPDGSNFTLKIRSTKLEDSAMYFCASSEAVAISYNEQFFGPGTRLTVL.